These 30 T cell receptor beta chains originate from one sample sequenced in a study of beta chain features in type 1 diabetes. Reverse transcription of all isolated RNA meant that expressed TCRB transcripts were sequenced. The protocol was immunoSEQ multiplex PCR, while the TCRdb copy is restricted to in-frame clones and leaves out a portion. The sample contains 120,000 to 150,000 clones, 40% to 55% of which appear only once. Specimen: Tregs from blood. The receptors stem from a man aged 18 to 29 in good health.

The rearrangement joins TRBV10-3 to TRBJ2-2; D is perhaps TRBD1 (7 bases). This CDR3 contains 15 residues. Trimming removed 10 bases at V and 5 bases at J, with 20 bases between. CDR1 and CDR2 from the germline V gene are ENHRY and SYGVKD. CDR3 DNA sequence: TGTGCCACCGACGACCCGACAGGGAGGACCGGGGAGCTGTTTTTT. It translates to CATDDPTGRTGELFF.

The chain's CDR3 is CASSVVPGQGAELEAFF. The CDR3 nucleotides are TGCGCCAGCAGCGTAGTCCCGGGACAGGGGGCGGAACTCGAAGCTTTCTTT. V gene TRBV5-1 combines with J gene TRBJ1-1, with 12 bases matching TRBD1. The CDR3 has 17 residues. In germline, CDR1 is SGHRS, CDR2 YFSETQ. V was pared by 4 bases and J by 8 bases, with 15 bases of the junction left unmatched.

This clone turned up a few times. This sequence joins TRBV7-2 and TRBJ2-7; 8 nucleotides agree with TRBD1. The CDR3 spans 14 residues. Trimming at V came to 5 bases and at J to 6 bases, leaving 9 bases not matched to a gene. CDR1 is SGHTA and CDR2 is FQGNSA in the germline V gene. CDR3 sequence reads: CASSPAGTGFEQYF. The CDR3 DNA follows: TGTGCCAGCAGCCCAGCCGGGACAGGCTTCGAGCAGTACTTC.

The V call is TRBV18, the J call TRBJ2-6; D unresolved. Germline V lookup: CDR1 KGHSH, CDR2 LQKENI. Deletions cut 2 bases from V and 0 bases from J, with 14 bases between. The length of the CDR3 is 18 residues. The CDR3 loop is CASSPSRASVSGANVLTF. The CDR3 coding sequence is TGTGCCAGCTCACCATCGAGAGCTAGTGTCTCTGGGGCCAACGTCCTGACTTTC. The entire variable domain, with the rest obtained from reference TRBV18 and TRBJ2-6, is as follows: NAGVMQNPRHLVRRRGQEARLRCSPMKGHSHVYWYRQLPEEGLKFMVYLQKENIIDESGMPKERFSAEFPKEGPSILRIQQVVRGDSAAYFCASSPSRASVSGANVLTFGAGSRLTVL.

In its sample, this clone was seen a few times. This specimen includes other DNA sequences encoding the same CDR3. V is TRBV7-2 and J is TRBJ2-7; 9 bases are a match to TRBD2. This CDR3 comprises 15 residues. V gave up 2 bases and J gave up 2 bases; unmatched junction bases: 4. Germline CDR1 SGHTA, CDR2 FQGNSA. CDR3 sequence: CASSLSGGGAYEQYF. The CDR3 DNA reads TGTGCCAGCAGCTTATCGGGCGGGGGGGCCTACGAGCAGTACTTC.

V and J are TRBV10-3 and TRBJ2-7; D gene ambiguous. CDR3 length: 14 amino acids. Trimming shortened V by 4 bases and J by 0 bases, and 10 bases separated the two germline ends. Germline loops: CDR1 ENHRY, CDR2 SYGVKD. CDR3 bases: TGTGCCATCAGTGGTACCGCTAGCTCCTACGAGCAGTACTTC. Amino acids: CAISGTASSYEQYF.

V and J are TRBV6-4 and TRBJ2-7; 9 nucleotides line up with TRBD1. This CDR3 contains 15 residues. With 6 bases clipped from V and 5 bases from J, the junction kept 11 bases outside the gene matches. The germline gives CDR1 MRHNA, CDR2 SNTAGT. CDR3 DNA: TGTGCCAGCAGGAAACGGGACAGGGTTACCCACGAGCAGTACTTC. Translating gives CASRKRDRVTHEQYF.

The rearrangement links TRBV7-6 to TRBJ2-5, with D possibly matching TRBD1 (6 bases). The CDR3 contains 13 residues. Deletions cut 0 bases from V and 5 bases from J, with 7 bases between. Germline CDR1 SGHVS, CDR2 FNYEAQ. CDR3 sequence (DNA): TGTGCCAGCAGCTTAGCTAGGGGGGAGACCCAGTACTTC. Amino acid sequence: CASSLARGETQYF. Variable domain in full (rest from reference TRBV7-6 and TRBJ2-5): GAGVSQSPRYKVTKRGQDVALRCDPISGHVSLYWYRQALGQGPEFLTYFNYEAQQDKSGLPNDRFSAERPEGSISTLTIQRTEQRDSAMYRCASSLARGETQYFGPGTRLLVL.

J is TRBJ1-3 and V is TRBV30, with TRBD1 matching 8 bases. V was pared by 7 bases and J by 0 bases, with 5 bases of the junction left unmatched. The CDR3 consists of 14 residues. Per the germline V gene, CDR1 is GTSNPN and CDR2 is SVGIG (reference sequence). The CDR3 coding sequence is TGTGCCTTCTACAGGGGGTCCTCTGGAAACACCATATATTTT. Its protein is CAFYRGSSGNTIYF.

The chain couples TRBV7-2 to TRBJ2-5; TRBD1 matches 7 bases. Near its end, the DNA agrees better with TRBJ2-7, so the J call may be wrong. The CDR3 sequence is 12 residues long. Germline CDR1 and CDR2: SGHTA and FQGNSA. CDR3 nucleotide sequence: TGTGCCAGCCGACAGGGTTCCTACGAGCAGTACTTC. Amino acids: CASRQGSYEQYF.

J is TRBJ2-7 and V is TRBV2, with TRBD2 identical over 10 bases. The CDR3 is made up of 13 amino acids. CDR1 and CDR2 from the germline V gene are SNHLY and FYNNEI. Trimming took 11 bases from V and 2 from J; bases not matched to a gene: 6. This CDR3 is CAGELAGTYEQYF. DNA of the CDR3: TGTGCCGGAGAACTAGCGGGGACCTACGAGCAGTACTTC.

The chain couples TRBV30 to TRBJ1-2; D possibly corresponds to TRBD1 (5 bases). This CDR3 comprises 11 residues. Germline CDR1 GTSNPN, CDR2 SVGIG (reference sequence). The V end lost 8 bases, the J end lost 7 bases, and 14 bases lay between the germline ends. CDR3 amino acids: CAQQVFGGYTF. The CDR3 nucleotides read TGTGCCCAACAGGTTTTTGGTGGCTACACCTTC. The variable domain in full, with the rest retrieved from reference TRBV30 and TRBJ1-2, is SQTIHQWPATLVQPVGSPLSLECTVEGTSNPNLYWYRQAAGRGLQLLFYSVGIGQISSEVPQNLSASRPQDRQFILSSKKLLLSDSGFYLCAQQVFGGYTFGSGTRLTVV.

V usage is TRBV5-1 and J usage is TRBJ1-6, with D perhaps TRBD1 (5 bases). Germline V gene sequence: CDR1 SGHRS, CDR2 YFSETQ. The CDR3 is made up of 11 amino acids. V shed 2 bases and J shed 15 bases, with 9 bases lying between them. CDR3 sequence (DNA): TGCGCCAGCAGCTTAGGACACCACCTCCACTTT. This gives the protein CASSLGHHLHF.

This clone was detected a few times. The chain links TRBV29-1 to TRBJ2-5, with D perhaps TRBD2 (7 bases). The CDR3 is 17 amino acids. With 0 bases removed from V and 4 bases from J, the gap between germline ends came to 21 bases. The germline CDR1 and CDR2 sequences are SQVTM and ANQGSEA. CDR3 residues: CSVEDLVAGAGVETQYF. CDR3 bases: TGCAGCGTTGAAGATCTAGTGGCAGGGGCGGGAGTAGAGACCCAGTACTTC.

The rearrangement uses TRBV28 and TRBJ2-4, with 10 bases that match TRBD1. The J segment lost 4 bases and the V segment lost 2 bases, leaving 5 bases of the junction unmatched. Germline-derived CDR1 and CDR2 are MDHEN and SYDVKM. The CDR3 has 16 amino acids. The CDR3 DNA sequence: TGTGCCAGCAGTTTAGTAAGACAGGGGGCGAAAAACATTCAGTACTTC. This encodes CASSLVRQGAKNIQYF.

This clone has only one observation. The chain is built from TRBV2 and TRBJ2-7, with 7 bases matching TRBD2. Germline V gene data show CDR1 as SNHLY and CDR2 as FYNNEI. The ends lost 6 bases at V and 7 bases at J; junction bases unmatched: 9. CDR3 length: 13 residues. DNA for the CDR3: TGTGCCAGCAGAGCTAGCGGTCCTCGGGAGCAGTACTTC. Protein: CASRASGPREQYF.

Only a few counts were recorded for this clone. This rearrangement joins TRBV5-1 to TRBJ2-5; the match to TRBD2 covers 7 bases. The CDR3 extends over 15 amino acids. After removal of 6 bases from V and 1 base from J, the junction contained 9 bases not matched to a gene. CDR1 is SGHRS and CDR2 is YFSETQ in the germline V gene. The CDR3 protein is CASNKAGLPQETQYF. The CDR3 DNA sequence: TGCGCCAGCAATAAAGCGGGGCTCCCCCAAGAGACCCAGTACTTC.

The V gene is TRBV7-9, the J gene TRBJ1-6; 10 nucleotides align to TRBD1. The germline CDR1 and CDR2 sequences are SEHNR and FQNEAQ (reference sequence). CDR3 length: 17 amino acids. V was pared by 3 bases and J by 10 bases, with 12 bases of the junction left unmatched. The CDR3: CASSFNQRQGAGSPLHF. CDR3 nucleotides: TGTGCCAGCAGCTTTAATCAGAGACAGGGGGCTGGGTCACCCCTCCACTTT.

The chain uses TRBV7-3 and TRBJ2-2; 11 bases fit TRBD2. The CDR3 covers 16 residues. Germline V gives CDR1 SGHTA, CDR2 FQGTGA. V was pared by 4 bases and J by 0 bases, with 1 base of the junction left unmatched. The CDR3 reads CASSSLAGANTGELFF. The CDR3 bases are TGTGCCAGCAGCTCACTAGCGGGAGCGAACACCGGGGAGCTGTTTTTT.

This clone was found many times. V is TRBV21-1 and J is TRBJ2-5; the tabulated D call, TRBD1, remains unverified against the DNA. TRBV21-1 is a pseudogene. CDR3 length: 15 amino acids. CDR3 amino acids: CASSKGGSIGQTQYF. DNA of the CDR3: TGTGCCAGCAGCAAAGGTGGCAGTATTGGGCAGACCCAGTACTTC.

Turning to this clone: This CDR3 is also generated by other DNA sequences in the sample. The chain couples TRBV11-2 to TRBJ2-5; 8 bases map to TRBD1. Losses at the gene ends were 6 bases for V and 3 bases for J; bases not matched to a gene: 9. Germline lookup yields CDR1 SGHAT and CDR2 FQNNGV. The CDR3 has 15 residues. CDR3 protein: CASSFSGGEEETQYF. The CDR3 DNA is TGTGCCAGCAGTTTTTCAGGGGGCGAAGAAGAGACCCAGTACTTC.

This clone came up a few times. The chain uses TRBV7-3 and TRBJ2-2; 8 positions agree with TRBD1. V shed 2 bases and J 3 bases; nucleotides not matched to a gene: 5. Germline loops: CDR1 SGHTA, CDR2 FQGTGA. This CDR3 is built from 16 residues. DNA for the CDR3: TGTGCCAGCAGCTTATCAGGGGGCGCGGACACCGGGGAGCTGTTTTTT. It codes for CASSLSGGADTGELFF. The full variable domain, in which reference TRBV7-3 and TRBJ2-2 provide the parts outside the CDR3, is GAGVSQTPSNKVTEKGKYVELRCDPISGHTALYWYRQSLGQGPEFLIYFQGTGAADDSGLPNDRFFAVRPEGSVSTLKIQRTERGDSAVYLCASSLSGGADTGELFFGEGSRLTVL.

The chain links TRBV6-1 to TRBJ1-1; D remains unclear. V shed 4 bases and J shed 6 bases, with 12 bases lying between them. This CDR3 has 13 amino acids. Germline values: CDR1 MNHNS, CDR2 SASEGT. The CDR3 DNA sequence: TGTGCCAGCAGTGCGTCCAGGATCGCTGAAGCTTTCTTT. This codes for CASSASRIAEAFF.

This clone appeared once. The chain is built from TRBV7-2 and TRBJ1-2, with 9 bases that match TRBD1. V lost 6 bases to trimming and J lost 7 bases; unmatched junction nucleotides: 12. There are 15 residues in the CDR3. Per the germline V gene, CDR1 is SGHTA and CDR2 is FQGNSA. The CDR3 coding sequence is TGTGCCAGCAGTTTTCATTTACAGGGGGCGGGTGGCTACACCTTC. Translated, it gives CASSFHLQGAGGYTF. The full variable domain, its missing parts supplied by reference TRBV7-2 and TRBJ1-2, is GAGVSQSPSNKVTEKGKDVELRCDPISGHTALYWYRQSLGQGLEFLIYFQGNSAPDKSGLPSDRFSAERTGGSVSTLTIQRTQQEDSAVYLCASSFHLQGAGGYTFGSGTRLTVV.

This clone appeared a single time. The CDR3: CATSRDRVAGTGELFF. The CDR3 nucleotides are TGTGCCACCAGCAGAGATCGGGTTGCGGGTACCGGGGAGCTGTTTTTT. The chain links TRBV15 to TRBJ2-2, with a tentative D call TRBD2 (5 bases). Trimming took 0 bases from V and 5 from J, leaving 13 bases between them. CDR1 and CDR2 (germline): LNHNV, YYDKDF (reference sequence). This CDR3 is built from 16 residues.

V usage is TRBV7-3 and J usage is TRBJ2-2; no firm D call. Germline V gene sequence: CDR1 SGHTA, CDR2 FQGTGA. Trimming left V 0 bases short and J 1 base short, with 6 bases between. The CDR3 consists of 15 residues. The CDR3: CASSLTSGNTGELFF. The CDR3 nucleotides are TGTGCCAGCAGCTTAACTTCAGGGAACACCGGGGAGCTGTTTTTT.

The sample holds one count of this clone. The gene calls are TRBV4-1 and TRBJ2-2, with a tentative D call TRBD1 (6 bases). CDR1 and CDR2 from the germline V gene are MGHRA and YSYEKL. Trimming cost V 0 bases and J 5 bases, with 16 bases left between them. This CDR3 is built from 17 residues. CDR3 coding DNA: TGCGCCAGCAGCCAAGACCCACAGGGATTTAGGACCGGGGAGCTGTTTTTT. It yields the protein CASSQDPQGFRTGELFF.

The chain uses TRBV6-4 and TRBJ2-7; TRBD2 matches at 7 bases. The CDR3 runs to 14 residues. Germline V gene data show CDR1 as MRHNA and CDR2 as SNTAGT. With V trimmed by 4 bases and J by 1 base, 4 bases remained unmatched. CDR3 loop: CASSVAAGSYEQYF. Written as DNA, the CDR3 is TGTGCCAGCAGTGTCGCAGCGGGGTCCTACGAGCAGTACTTC.

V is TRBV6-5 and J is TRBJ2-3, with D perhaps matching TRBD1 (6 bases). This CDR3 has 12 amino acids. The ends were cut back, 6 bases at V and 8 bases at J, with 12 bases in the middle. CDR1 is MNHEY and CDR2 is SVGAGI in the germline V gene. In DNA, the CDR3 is TGTGCCAGCAGGGAACAGGGAAGTACGCAGTATTTT. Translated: CASREQGSTQYF.

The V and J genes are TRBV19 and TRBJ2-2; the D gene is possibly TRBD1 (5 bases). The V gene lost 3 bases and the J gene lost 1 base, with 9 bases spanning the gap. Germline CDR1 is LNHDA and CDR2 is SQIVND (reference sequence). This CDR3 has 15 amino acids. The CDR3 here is CASSISTVNTGELFF. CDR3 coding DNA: TGTGCCAGTAGTATCTCGACAGTGAACACCGGGGAGCTGTTTTTT.